This T cell receptor beta chain was found in a study of blood T cells in healthy people across ages (dated by TCRdb to the mid-2010s). For context, the study as a whole: In model experiments, template switching captured about one uniquely barcoded TCR beta cDNA molecule for every two T cells. To track age-related changes in TCR beta repertoire diversity, the study relied on deep sequencing normalized with unique cDNA molecular identifiers. The donors were split into four age groups: young (average about 15 years), middle-aged (roughly 39), aged (over 55) and long-lived (over 75). For two donors (one aged 18 to 30 and one aged 80 or older), the study analyzed two additional independent replicas of 1 million unique cDNA reads from the same blood draw. Donors of different ages were randomly distributed across sequencing lanes to avoid experimental bias.

The library was made by 5' RACE. The instrument was an Illumina HiSeq 2500. A second PCR of roughly 6 to 12 cycles was performed with a sample-barcoded 5' primer and a J-beta primer mix. A template-switch 5' adaptor carrying 12 random nucleotides introduced a unique molecular identifier onto each TCR beta cDNA molecule. At least 2.5 million CDR3-containing paired-end reads were obtained from each sample. First-strand cDNA was synthesized from all RNA with the Mint cDNA synthesis kit, primed by a TRBC-specific oligonucleotide. Following uracil-DNA glycosylase treatment, a first 18-cycle PCR with universal primers M1SS and BC2_uni_R was performed on all cDNA. In the source study's methods: Each sample was normalized by randomly selecting 1 million high-quality reads, each carrying a distinct molecular identifier. Instead of being binned into consensus sequences, reads with shared molecular identifiers were discarded. CDR3 identification, clonotype clustering and error correction used MiTCR with a Q25 quality threshold and the strictest error-elimination algorithm. Lower-bound total TCR beta diversity was estimated with a nonparametric unseen species model using Euler transformation. TCRdb redid the processing of the public reads, applying fastp at Q25 and MiXCR, and retained in-frame beta chains. Entries are consolidated by CDR3 protein sequence, retaining the most common genes and DNA. TCRdb assigned the V and J calls; the authors' analysis was not used. For this sample the table gives approximately 810,000 distinct CDR3 sequences, of which about 28% were detected only once. The ten largest clones take up roughly a sixth of the sample.

Here is what the overall study found, with its caveats: Because profiling used bulk unsorted PBMCs, naive and antigen-experienced compartments could not be compared conclusively. Because donor CMV infection status was unknown, age-related changes in expanded clonotypes were potentially confounded. As age increased, observed TCR beta diversity per million T cells dropped in a roughly linear way, and a significant reduction was already evident by age 40. Compared with the aged group, more naive CD4+ T cells, fewer expanded clones and increased TCR diversity were shown by the long-lived group, suggesting age selection. Total diversity estimates from one million sequenced T cells were considered lower bounds and underestimates. Observed TCR beta diversity correlated strongly with the percentage of naive T cells measured by flow cytometry.

Systemically healthy Caucasian individuals from Russia, 39 in total and aged about 6 to 95 years, were included as donors. Each donor gave ten milliliters of peripheral blood, collected into EDTA-treated Vacutainer tubes. PBMCs were isolated by Ficoll-Paque density-gradient centrifugation, with at least 7 million obtained per sample. Trizol reagent was used to extract total RNA from PBMCs, with at least 5.5 micrograms per sample. For every donor, an aliquot of PBMCs went through flow cytometry to measure the percentages of naive CD45RAhigh/CD27high T cells. A single count supports this clonotype. There is no known antigen for this receptor. Possible read error: a much larger clone is one base away. Taken from cysteine to phenylalanine, the CDR3 has 16 residues. Only the CDR3 DNA stays, 48 bases, in frame from base 1. According to the germline V gene, CDR1 reads MNHEY and CDR2 reads SVGEGT. V is pruned by 2 bases and J by 5 bases, leaving 9 bases of the junction without a gene match.

The rearrangement joined TRBV6-2 or TRBV6-3 to TRBJ2-3, and 8 bases in between align with TRBD1. The receptor was isolated from a woman of 80 years or more in good health. Sequenced material: blood. The CDR3 here reads CASSYMDRAFVDTQYF. The nucleotides read TGTGCCAGCAGTTACATGGACAGGGCTTTCGTAGATACGCAGTATTTT.